Listed below are T cell receptor beta chains from one sample, sequenced in a study of T cell repertoires in cytomegalovirus infection. TCRdb redid the calling of the reads with MiXCR, one entry per CDR3 protein. Of around 630,000 distinct CDR3 sequences listed, roughly a quarter are singletons. The sequenced material came from CD8+ T cells from PBMCs. The receptor set was obtained from a human donor in good health (CMV status not recorded). Some clones in this sample may be carry-over from other donors' samples. Each CDR3 is given with its conserved first and last residue. A D gene is named only where the DNA matches it firmly. Where a row states a size, it is once, few, many or the class of an expanded clone; other rows omit it.

TRBV20-1	TRBD2	few	TRBJ2-7	TGCAGTGCTAGGGAAAGCGGGGGGGCCTACGAGCAGTACTTC	CSARESGGAYEQYF
TRBV27	.	.	TRBJ2-7	TGTGCCAGCAGTTTATCGGGACGCCTCGAGCAGTACTTC	CASSLSGRLEQYF
TRBV4-2	.	.	TRBJ2-5	TGTGCCAGCAGCCAAGGAGGAGGTGACCAAGAGACCCAGTACTTC	CASSQGGGDQETQYF
TRBV24-1	.	.	TRBJ2-1	TGTGCCACCAGTGCCAACGGCGGCAGGGACAATGAGCAGTTCTTC	CATSANGGRDNEQFF
TRBV27	TRBD1	.	TRBJ1-5	TGTGCCAGCAGTTTCCAGGGGGACTTCAATCAGCCCCAGCATTTT	CASSFQGDFNQPQHF
TRBV7-8	TRBD1	many	TRBJ2-1	TGTGCCAGCAGCTTAGTAAGGGACAGGGAGGTTAACTTC	CASSLVRDREVNF
TRBV6-6	.	.	TRBJ2-5	TGTGCCAGCAGTTACTCGATAGGGATGAGATCGGAGACCCAGTACTTC	CASSYSIGMRSETQYF
TRBV7-9	TRBD2	.	TRBJ2-5	TGTGCCAGCAGCACCGGGACTAGCGGGACCCAAGAGACCCAGTACTTC	CASSTGTSGTQETQYF
TRBV19	.	few	TRBJ1-1	TGTGCCAGTAGTATACAGATGAACACTGAAGCTTTCTTT	CASSIQMNTEAFF
TRBV6-6	TRBD2	few	TRBJ2-3	TGTGCCAGCAGTTCTCGTGGTAGCGGGGACACAGATACGCAGTATTTT	CASSSRGSGDTDTQYF
TRBV14	.	many	TRBJ1-1	TGTGCCAGCAGCTTGGACCCGAGGGCTTCTGAAGCTTTCTTT	CASSLDPRASEAFF
TRBV19	TRBD1	.	TRBJ1-1	TGTGCCAGTATCCCACTAGGGACAGGGGGAAATATTGAAGCTTTCTTT	CASIPLGTGGNIEAFF
TRBV5-6	TRBD1	.	TRBJ2-5	TGTGCCAGCAGCTGGACAGGGGCGGAAGAGACCCAGTACTTC	CASSWTGAEETQYF
TRBV6-6	.	.	TRBJ2-3	TGTGCCAGCAGTTACTCCCGTAGGTTGAAGGGGGTCACAGATACGCAGTATTTT	CASSYSRRLKGVTDTQYF
TRBV28	.	.	TRBJ1-1	TGTGCCAGCAGTCGGAGTGGGGTGGTGGACACTGAAGCTTTCTTT	CASSRSGVVDTEAFF
TRBV28	.	.	TRBJ1-1	TGTGCCAGCAGTTTCCCAGGGGACAAAGCTTTCTTT	CASSFPGDKAFF
TRBV2	TRBD1	few	TRBJ2-2	TGTGCCACCCTTAACCGGGACAGTGGCACCGGGGAGCTGTTTTTT	CATLNRDSGTGELFF
TRBV2	.	.	TRBJ2-1	TGTGCCGAGAGGAGGGGACAGTACAATGAGCAGTTCTTC	CAERRGQYNEQFF
TRBV4-2	.	.	TRBJ1-2	TGTGCCAGCAGCCAAGATACCCACGCCTCCTCGATTTATGGCTACACCTTC	CASSQDTHASSIYGYTF
TRBV12-3/TRBV12-4	.	.	TRBJ1-6	TGTGCCAGCATCTTAATGGTTGCAGGGCACTATAATTCACCCCTCCACTTT	CASILMVAGHYNSPLHF
TRBV7-9	TRBD2	few	TRBJ2-3	TGTGCCAGCACCGGACTAGCGGGGGGCCTCACAGATACGCAGTATTTT	CASTGLAGGLTDTQYF
TRBV7-6	TRBD2	many	TRBJ2-2	TGTGCCAGCAGCAGCGGGACGGCGGGAACCGGGGAGCTGTTTTTT	CASSSGTAGTGELFF
TRBV6-2/TRBV6-3	TRBD2	many	TRBJ2-1	TGTGCCAGCAGTGACCGCGGGGGGAACAACGACAATGAGCAGTTCTTC	CASSDRGGNNDNEQFF
TRBV11-3	TRBD2	many	TRBJ2-1	TGTGCCAGCAGCTTAACAGCGGGGATTTCAAATGAGCAGTTCTTC	CASSLTAGISNEQFF
TRBV4-3	.	few	TRBJ2-3	TGCGCCAGCAGCCATAGCCTCTTAAAAAGCACAGATACGCAGTATTTT	CASSHSLLKSTDTQYF
TRBV6-2/TRBV6-3	.	.	TRBJ2-7	TGTGCCAGCGAGGACAGCGCATACGAGCAGTACTTC	CASEDSAYEQYF
TRBV7-2	TRBD1	many	TRBJ2-3	TGTGCCAGCAGCTTGGACAGGGCAGATACGCAGTATTTT	CASSLDRADTQYF
TRBV27	.	.	TRBJ1-1	TGTGCCAGCAGTTTAGGGCATGTCACTGAAGCTTTCTTT	CASSLGHVTEAFF
TRBV27	TRBD1	.	TRBJ1-5	TGTGCCAGCAGTTTCACAGGGGTCCAGCCCCAGCATTTT	CASSFTGVQPQHF
TRBV7-4	TRBD1	once	TRBJ2-1	TGTGCCAGCGGCCCTACGGGGACAGGGGTCTACAATGAGCAGTTCTTC	CASGPTGTGVYNEQFF
TRBV7-8	TRBD1	many	TRBJ2-1	TGTGCCAGCAGCAAACCCGGGACAGGGTCCTACAATGAGCAGTTCTTC	CASSKPGTGSYNEQFF
TRBV6-6	.	few	TRBJ1-5	TGTGCCAGCACAGCGGAAAGTTGGGATCAGCCCCAGCATTTT	CASTAESWDQPQHF
TRBV7-2	TRBD2	few	TRBJ2-3	TGTGCCAGCAGCTCCCTCGGGGGGGCTGCAGATACGCAGTATTTT	CASSSLGGAADTQYF